This T cell receptor (beta chain) was sequenced during a study of blood T cell repertoires in COVID-19. Study at large: Acute-phase and convalescent COVID-19 samples originated in the United States, Italy and Spain. PBMCs, B-cell-depleted T cells, or T cells provided the cDNA or gDNA that made up the material.

The authors' processing: Amplifying reference gene primers gave estimates of nucleated cell counts. Assay used: immunoSEQ multiplex PCR; TCRdb lists only in-frame clones, some missing. The D gene and trimming were derived from the DNA, and the V and J assignments and clone size from that table. The table has about 150,000 clones, over 80% seen once. Comment on this clone: This sample also contains other DNA sequences that code for the same CDR3.

V lost 8 bases to trimming and J lost 0 bases; unmatched junction nucleotides: 3. Germline assignment: CDR1 LNHDA and CDR2 SQIVND (reference sequence). CDR3 length: 13 amino acids. The sequence was collected from a man older than 75 with acute or convalescent COVID-19. The rearrangement joins TRBV19 to TRBJ2-7, with TRBD1 matching over 8 bases. The sequenced sample was peripheral blood. CDR3 DNA: TGTGCCAGTCGGGGGACAGGCTCCTACGAGCAGTACTTC. Its protein is CASRGTGSYEQYF.